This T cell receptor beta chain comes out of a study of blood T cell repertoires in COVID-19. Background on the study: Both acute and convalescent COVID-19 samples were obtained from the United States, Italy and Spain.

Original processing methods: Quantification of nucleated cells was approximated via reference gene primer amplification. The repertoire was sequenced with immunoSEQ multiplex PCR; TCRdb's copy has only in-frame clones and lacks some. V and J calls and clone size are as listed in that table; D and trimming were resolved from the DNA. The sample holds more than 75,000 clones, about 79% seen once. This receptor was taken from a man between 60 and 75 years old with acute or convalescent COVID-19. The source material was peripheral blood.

The CDR3 sequence: CASSKYRDLGGYTF. As DNA, the CDR3 is TGTGCCAGCAGCAAATACAGGGATTTGGGAGGCTACACCTTC. The rearrangement joins TRBV11-2 to TRBJ1-2; possibly TRBD1 for D (6 bases). The germline gives CDR1 SGHAT, CDR2 FQNNGV. The CDR3 consists of 14 residues. The V end was cut by 5 bases, the J end by 8 bases, with 18 bases between.